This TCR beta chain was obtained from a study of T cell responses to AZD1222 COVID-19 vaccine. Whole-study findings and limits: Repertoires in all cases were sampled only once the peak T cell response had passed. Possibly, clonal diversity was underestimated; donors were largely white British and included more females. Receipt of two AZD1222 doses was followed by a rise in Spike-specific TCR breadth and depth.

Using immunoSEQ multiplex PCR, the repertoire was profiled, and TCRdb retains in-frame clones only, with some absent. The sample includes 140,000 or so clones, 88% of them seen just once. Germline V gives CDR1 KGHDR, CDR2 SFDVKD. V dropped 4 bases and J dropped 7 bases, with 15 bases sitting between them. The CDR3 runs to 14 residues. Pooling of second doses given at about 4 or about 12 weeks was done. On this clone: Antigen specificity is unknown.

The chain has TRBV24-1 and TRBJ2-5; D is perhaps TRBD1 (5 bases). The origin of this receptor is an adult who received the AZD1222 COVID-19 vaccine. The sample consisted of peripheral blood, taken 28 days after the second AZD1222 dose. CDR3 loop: CATSEGATVGTQYF. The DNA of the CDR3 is TGTGCCACCAGTGAAGGGGCGACCGTTGGGACCCAGTACTTC.